These 18 T cell receptor beta chains share one sample of origin, sequenced in a study of T cells after posttransplantation cyclophosphamide. Here immunoSEQ multiplex PCR was the method, and the copy in TCRdb shows in-frame clones only, minus some. Among under 10,000 clones listed, around 84% were seen once. Treatment was busulfan-fludarabine conditioning, a marrow graft, and cyclophosphamide on days +3 and +4. Specimen: PBMCs, collected around 2,000 days after a stem cell transplant with posttransplant cyclophosphamide. The receptors were sampled from a female patient aged 35-55 years who received an allogeneic stem cell transplant from a related donor, was CMV-positive, and had no GVHD. Some T cells could come from the graft donor.

This chain links TRBV13 with TRBJ1-1, with D possibly TRBD1 on 6 matching bases. The CDR3 is 16 amino acids. Deletions cut 4 bases from V and 2 bases from J, with 17 bases between. Per germline, CDR1 PRHDT and CDR2 FYEKMQ (reference sequence). The CDR3 reads CASSSPRDTENTEAFF. DNA of the CDR3: TGTGCCAGCAGCTCACCCCGGGACACTGAAAACACTGAAGCTTTCTTT.

V gene TRBV1 combines with J gene TRBJ1-4. TRBV1 is a documented pseudogene. There are 16 residues in the CDR3. This chain's CDR3 is CTSRSTGGRGDEKLFF. For the CDR3, the DNA is TGCACCAGCCGGTCTACCGGGGGGCGAGGAGATGAAAAACTGTTTTTT.

The chain couples TRBV5-4 to TRBJ2-7; 7 bases agree with TRBD1. The length of the CDR3 is 15 residues. Germline V gene sequence: CDR1 SGHNT, CDR2 YYREEE (reference sequence). V dropped 3 bases and J dropped 4; count of bases not matched to a gene: 10. CDR3 loop: CASSSPGQSLYEQYF. In DNA, the CDR3 is TGTGCCAGCAGCTCACCGGGACAGTCCTTGTACGAGCAGTACTTC.

This chain connects TRBV10-2 to TRBJ2-7; 12 nucleotides align to TRBD2. Germline CDR1 WSHSY, CDR2 SAAADI. This CDR3 is built from 16 residues. The V gene end was trimmed by 6 bases and the J gene end by 6 bases; junction bases not matched to a gene: 12. As DNA, the CDR3 is TGCGCCAGCAGGAGAACTCTAGCGGGGGGGCCGGGCGAGCAGTACTTC. This gives the protein CASRRTLAGGPGEQYF.

The chain has TRBV9 and TRBJ2-3; D is possibly TRBD1 (7 bases). The CDR3 has 15 residues. The V gene lost 3 bases and the J gene lost 3 bases, with 14 bases spanning the gap. The germline CDR1 and CDR2 sequences are SGDLS and YYNGEE. This CDR3 is CASSARGRRTDTQYF. The CDR3 DNA reads as TGTGCCAGCAGCGCCAGGGGGAGGCGGACAGATACGCAGTATTTT.

This chain links TRBV5-1 with TRBJ2-7, with D hard to call. Germline CDR1 and CDR2: SGHRS and YFSETQ. This CDR3 region has 14 residues. Trimming left V 4 bases short and J 2 bases short, with 13 bases between. CDR3 sequence reads: CASSLLVGPYEQYF. CDR3 in DNA: TGCGCCAGCAGCCTATTAGTGGGCCCCTACGAGCAGTACTTC.

This clone was seen a few times. The chain has TRBV5-8 and TRBJ2-3; TRBD1 might be the D (6 bases). The CDR3 sequence is 19 residues long. The germline CDR1 and CDR2 sequences are SGHTS and YDEGEE. V was clipped by 0 bases and J by 1 base, with 21 bases between them. For the CDR3, the DNA is TGTGCCAGCAGCTTGGCCTCAGCGCCCGGGCCAGGGGGCACAGATACGCAGTATTTT. This encodes CASSLASAPGPGGTDTQYF.

The count of this clone is one. The chain has TRBV5-1 and TRBJ1-1; possible D gene TRBD1, 5 bases. Germline V gives CDR1 SGHRS, CDR2 YFSETQ. This CDR3 is built from 14 residues. Trimming removed 0 bases at V and 1 base at J, with 7 bases between. The CDR3 loop is CASSLAGGNTEAFF. The CDR3, as DNA: TGCGCCAGCAGCTTGGCCGGGGGGAACACTGAAGCTTTCTTT.

The chain combines TRBV29-1 with TRBJ1-1; no clear D. Germline V CDR1 and CDR2: SQVTM, ANQGSEA. The length of the CDR3 is 11 residues. The V gene lost 5 bases and the J gene lost 7 bases, with 11 bases spanning the gap. The CDR3 loop reads CSVREPGEAFF. CDR3 nucleotide sequence: TGCAGCGTTAGGGAGCCGGGTGAAGCTTTCTTT.

This clone appeared once. The V and J genes are TRBV28 and TRBJ1-2; a weak D match, TRBD1 (5 bases). Germline values: CDR1 MDHEN, CDR2 SYDVKM. V lost 2 bases and J lost 2, with 6 bases in between. CDR3 size: 13 residues. The CDR3 nucleotides are TGTGCCAGCAGTTTACAGGGAAACTATGGCTACACCTTC. Translating it yields CASSLQGNYGYTF.

The chain is built from TRBV9 and TRBJ1-3; 9 nucleotides agree with TRBD1. Germline CDR1 is SGDLS and CDR2 is YYNGEE. The junction had 3 bases not matched to a gene; V was cut back by 0 bases and J by 2 bases. CDR3 size: 16 residues. CDR3 DNA sequence: TGTGCCAGCAGCGTAGCCCACAGGGGGCCTGGAAACACCATATATTTT. Its translation: CASSVAHRGPGNTIYF.

The count of this clone is one. This chain connects TRBV6-1 to TRBJ1-5; TRBD1 matches 7 bases. Germline loops: CDR1 MNHNS, CDR2 SASEGT. The length of the CDR3 is 15 residues. The V gene end was trimmed by 7 bases and the J gene end by 4 bases; junction bases not matched to a gene: 10. This chain's CDR3 is CASKMAGQTNQPQHF. The CDR3 nucleotides are TGTGCCAGCAAGATGGCGGGACAGACTAATCAGCCCCAGCATTTT.

Only a few counts were recorded for this clone. The chain is built from TRBV9 and TRBJ1-2; TRBD1 matches at 8 bases. Germline CDR1 is SGDLS and CDR2 is YYNGEE. V was pared by 2 bases and J by 7 bases, with 7 bases of the junction left unmatched. CDR3 length equals 14 residues. CDR3 protein: CASSVLDRDRGYTF. As DNA, the CDR3 is TGTGCCAGCAGCGTCTTGGACAGGGACCGTGGCTACACCTTC.

The chain combines TRBV6-1 with TRBJ2-5; 8 nucleotides line up with TRBD2. Unmatched junction bases numbered 6, after V lost 0 bases and J lost 6 bases. The CDR3 has 15 amino acids. In germline, CDR1 is MNHNS, CDR2 SASEGT. The CDR3 spells CASSEAPGLVQTQYF. The CDR3 DNA follows: TGTGCCAGCAGTGAAGCGCCGGGACTAGTGCAGACCCAGTACTTC.

This chain uses TRBV5-4 with TRBJ2-3; D not resolved. The V end lost 0 bases, the J end lost 4 bases, and 6 bases lay between the germline ends. The germline gives CDR1 SGHNT, CDR2 YYREEE (reference sequence). CDR3 length equals 13 residues. The CDR3: CASSLAYSDTQYF. Here the CDR3 DNA reads TGTGCCAGCAGCTTGGCCTACTCAGATACGCAGTATTTT.

Notes on this clone: Because it lacks the conserved phenylalanine or tryptophan at the end, this CDR3 is likely a read error. Because the CDR3's place on the DNA is in doubt, the DNA is left out and the CDR3 is given as listed by TCRdb. The chain joins TRBV7-3 to TRBJ2-3; the table's D call, TRBD2, has no DNA check behind it. The CDR3 is 9 residues long, counting both termini. Germline CDR1 reads SGHTA; CDR2 reads FQGTGA. This CDR3 is CASSSLPHL.

The V gene is TRBV7-2, the J gene TRBJ1-2; TRBD1 is a possible D gene (5 bases). Trimming left V 3 bases short and J 0 bases short, with 11 bases between. Germline CDR1 is SGHTA and CDR2 is FQGNSA. The CDR3 runs to 15 residues. In DNA, the CDR3 is TGTGCCAGCAGCTTTAACAGGATCCCTAACTATGGCTACACCTTC. This sequence encodes CASSFNRIPNYGYTF.

This chain links TRBV5-4 with TRBJ1-2; 9 bases map to TRBD1. Germline loops: CDR1 SGHNT, CDR2 YYREEE (reference sequence). CDR3 length: 15 residues. J lost 11 bases, V lost 4 bases, and 15 bases had no gene match. CDR3 sequence (DNA): TGTGCCAGCAGCCCGGGACAGGGTCAGACCGATGTTTACACCTTC. This encodes CASSPGQGQTDVYTF.